A selection of T cell receptor beta chains follows, all from one sample in a study of shared clonotypes between healthy human individuals. Libraries were prepared by immunoSEQ multiplex PCR; TCRdb keeps only in-frame clonotypes and omits some of them. Of about 960,000 clones in the sample, approximately 80% were seen once. What was sequenced was memory CD4+ T cells sorted from blood. Receptors were obtained from a man between 18 and 35 years old in good health. Both conserved end residues are part of each CDR3. Fields, in order: V gene, J gene, D gene, clone size, CDR3 DNA, CDR3 protein. A D gene is named only where the DNA matches it firmly. Clone size appears in some rows only: once, few, many, or a class for an expanded clone.

TRBV6-1	TRBJ2-2	.	.	TGTGCCAGCAGTGAAGAAGGTTTTTTTGACACCGGGGAGCTGTTTTTT	CASSEEGFFDTGELFF
TRBV6-9	TRBJ2-1	TRBD1	.	TGTGCCAGCACCCCGGTAGGGACAGGGCAGTTCTTC	CASTPVGTGQFF
TRBV4-3	TRBJ2-1	.	.	TGCGCCAGCAGCCAAGAGACGGCGGGGTGGCCCTCCTACAATGAGCAGTTCTTC	CASSQETAGWPSYNEQFF
TRBV28	TRBJ2-7	.	.	TGTGCCAGCTACTCCAGGTCCTCCTACGAGCAGTACTTC	CASYSRSSYEQYF
TRBV28	TRBJ2-7	TRBD1	.	TGTGCCAGCAGTTTAGTAACCGGGACAGCCGACGCCTTC	CASSLVTGTADAF
TRBV19	TRBJ1-4	.	.	TGTGCCAGTAGTATTCGAGGGATTCCTGCAACTAATGAAAAACTGTTTTTT	CASSIRGIPATNEKLFF
TRBV29-1	TRBJ1-3	.	.	TGCAGCGTTGCGGCGTCCACCGGAAACACCATATATTTT	CSVAASTGNTIYF
TRBV6-5	TRBJ1-4	.	.	TGTGCCAGCAGTTCAACTCTAGGGCGGGAAAAACTGTTTTTT	CASSSTLGREKLFF
TRBV18	TRBJ1-6	.	few	TGTGCCAGCTCATGGGGAGACGGGAATTCACCCCTCCACTTT	CASSWGDGNSPLHF
TRBV28	TRBJ1-1	.	.	TGTGCCAGCAGTTTTATGGGGTGGGGGATGACTGAAGCTTTCTTT	CASSFMGWGMTEAFF
TRBV28	TRBJ2-1	TRBD1	once	TGTGCCAGCAGTTTGACGACAGGGGCGAGCTCCTACAATGAGCAGTTCTTC	CASSLTTGASSYNEQFF
TRBV5-5	TRBJ2-4	.	.	TGTGCCAGCAGCTTGGCCGGCGGGATAGCCAAAAACATTCAGTACTTC	CASSLAGGIAKNIQYF
TRBV7-7	TRBJ1-1	.	few	TGTGCTAGCAGCTTGGCCGCCAACACTGAAGCTTTCTTT	CASSLAANTEAFF
TRBV2	TRBJ2-5	TRBD1	.	TGTGCCAGCAGTTTACAACTTCAGGGGGATCCTTTCGTTTTGGTTGGGACCCAGTACTTC	CASSLQLQGDPFVLVGTQYF
TRBV9	TRBJ2-3	TRBD2	.	TGTGCCAGCAGCCCCTCAGCGGGGGCCACAGATACGCAGTATTTT	CASSPSAGATDTQYF
TRBV2	TRBJ1-2	.	once	TGTGCCAGCAGTGTAGGCACCACCCACTATGGCTACACCTTC	CASSVGTTHYGYTF
TRBV19	TRBJ1-1	TRBD1	.	TGTGCCAGTAGTCCCTTGGACAGGGGGCAAACTGAAGCTTTCTTT	CASSPLDRGQTEAFF
TRBV7-2	TRBJ2-7	TRBD2	.	TGTGCCAGCAGCCGAGTGGGACTAGCGGGCATCAGCTCCTACGAGCAGTACTTC	CASSRVGLAGISSYEQYF
TRBV5-1	TRBJ1-1	.	.	TGCGCCAGCAGCTTGAGTGGCACTGAAGCTTTCTTT	CASSLSGTEAFF
TRBV7-9	TRBJ1-2	.	.	TGTGCCAGCAGCTTAGTAGGGCAGGAAGGGGGCTACACCTTC	CASSLVGQEGGYTF
TRBV4-1	TRBJ1-2	TRBD1	few	TGCGCCAGCAATGTGGGGACAGGCAGCAGCTATGGCTACACCTTC	CASNVGTGSSYGYTF
TRBV5-1	TRBJ2-5	TRBD2	.	TGCGCCAGCAGCTTGGCCGGGGGAGGGTTAGAGACCCAGTACTTC	CASSLAGGGLETQYF
TRBV19	TRBJ2-2	.	.	TGTGCCAGTAGTATGAAATCCGGGCCCGGGGAGCTGTTTTTT	CASSMKSGPGELFF
TRBV5-1	TRBJ1-3	.	few	TGCGCCAGCAGCTTGGCGGGGTTAGGAAACACCATATATTTT	CASSLAGLGNTIYF
TRBV6-6	TRBJ1-1	.	.	TGTGCCAGCAGTAGACAATCGAACACTGAAGCTTTCTTT	CASSRQSNTEAFF
TRBV9	TRBJ1-6	.	.	TGTGCCAGCAGCGCTGGGGTCGTAAATTCACCCCTCCACTTT	CASSAGVVNSPLHF
TRBV7-2	TRBJ1-5	.	.	TGTGCCAGCAGCTTAGCGGGGATAGGTTATAGCAATCAGCCCCAGCATTTT	CASSLAGIGYSNQPQHF
TRBV30	TRBJ1-6	.	.	TGTGCCTGGAGTCCCCAAGGCCCTTCACCCCTCCACTTT	CAWSPQGPSPLHF
TRBV2	TRBJ2-2	.	many	TGTGCCAGCAGTGAACAGGTGAACACCGGGGAGCTGTTTTTT	CASSEQVNTGELFF
TRBV4-3	TRBJ2-7	TRBD1	.	TGCGCCAGCTCTCGGGACAGGGGAGGCGAGCAGTACTTC	CASSRDRGGEQYF
TRBV5-6	TRBJ2-1	.	.	TGTGCCAGCAGCTGGAGAGCCCGGTGGCAGGAGCAGTTCTTC	CASSWRARWQEQFF
TRBV5-1	TRBJ2-3	TRBD1	.	TGCGCCAGCAGCGTTGACAGGGGGAGCACAGATACGCAGTATTTT	CASSVDRGSTDTQYF
TRBV5-4	TRBJ2-3	TRBD2	many	TGTGCCAGCAGCTTGGTATCGTGGGGGGGGACAGATACGCAGTATTTT	CASSLVSWGGTDTQYF
TRBV30	TRBJ1-2	TRBD1	.	TGTGCCTGGAGAAGGCTGGGAACGACAGGGGGTAACTATGGCTACACCTTC	CAWRRLGTTGGNYGYTF
TRBV2	TRBJ1-6	TRBD1	.	TGTGCCGGACAACAGGGGAGTGGTGCACCCCTCCACTTT	CAGQQGSGAPLHF
TRBV11-2	TRBJ2-3	TRBD2	.	TGTGCCAGCAGCTTAGGGACTAGCGGGAGAGGGGTAGATACGCAGTATTTT	CASSLGTSGRGVDTQYF
TRBV15	TRBJ1-2	.	.	TGTGCCACCAGCAGAGATCTGTATTCTGTCACCTTC	CATSRDLYSVTF
TRBV14	TRBJ2-2	.	few	TGTGCCAGCAGGTGGACTGCGAACACCGGGGAGCTGTTTTTT	CASRWTANTGELFF
TRBV7-8	TRBJ2-7	TRBD1	.	TGTGCCAGCAGGGACAGGGGTTCGGGGTACGAGCAGTACTTC	CASRDRGSGYEQYF
TRBV10-3	TRBJ2-5	TRBD2	.	TGTGCCATCAGTGGGGGGTCTAGCGGGAAGGGAGAGACCCAGTACTTC	CAISGGSSGKGETQYF
TRBV27	TRBJ1-4	TRBD1	.	TGTGCCAGCGGCCTACAGGGGGCGAGTTATGAAAAACTGTTTTTT	CASGLQGASYEKLFF
TRBV5-1	TRBJ2-2	.	.	TGCGCCAGCTCCCGTCAGGACTTTCTCGGGGAGCTGTTTTTT	CASSRQDFLGELFF
TRBV7-6	TRBJ1-4	.	.	TGTGCCAGCAGCTGGGTCGAGGTCTCTCGGGGGACTAATGAAAAACTGTTTTTT	CASSWVEVSRGTNEKLFF
TRBV2	TRBJ2-7	TRBD1	.	TGTGCCAGCAGTGGAGACAGGGGCCCCTACGAGCAGTACTTC	CASSGDRGPYEQYF
TRBV11-2	TRBJ2-3	TRBD2	once	TGTGCCAGCAGCTTAGCGGGGGGGTATGGCACAGATACGCAGTATTTT	CASSLAGGYGTDTQYF
TRBV19	TRBJ1-5	.	.	TGTGCCAGTAGTACAGGGAACAGGGGCAATCAGCCCCAGCATTTT	CASSTGNRGNQPQHF
TRBV2	TRBJ2-5	.	.	TGTGCCAGCAGTACTCAAGGAGAGACCCAGTACTTC	CASSTQGETQYF
TRBV2	TRBJ1-5	.	.	TGTGCCACAACCCGCGGGGGGAATCAGCCCCAGCATTTT	CATTRGGNQPQHF
TRBV30	TRBJ2-5	TRBD1	.	TGTGCCTGGACCCATCCGGGACAGGGTCGGGAGACCCAGTACTTC	CAWTHPGQGRETQYF
TRBV4-1	TRBJ2-5	TRBD2	few	TGCGCCAGCAGCCAAACAGCGGGAGTCAAAGAGACCCAGTACTTC	CASSQTAGVKETQYF
TRBV11-2	TRBJ1-5	.	.	TGTGCCAGCAGCTTAGCTGGTGGTCAGCCCCAGCATTTT	CASSLAGGQPQHF
TRBV14	TRBJ2-3	.	.	TGTGCCAGCAGCTCTCTAGATACGCAGTATTTT	CASSSLDTQYF
TRBV25-1	TRBJ2-6	.	.	TGTGCCAGCAGTGGAGAGGGACGGGCGAGCTCTGGGGCCAACGTCCTGACTTTC	CASSGEGRASSGANVLTF
TRBV11-2	TRBJ1-4	.	.	TGTGCCAGCAGCTTAGGTCGGGGTTTTAATGAAAAACTGTTTTTT	CASSLGRGFNEKLFF
TRBV7-9	TRBJ2-7	TRBD1	.	TGTGCCAGCAGCCAAAGACAGGGGGGCGAGCAGTACTTC	CASSQRQGGEQYF
TRBV28	TRBJ2-7	.	.	TGTGCCAGCAGTTGGTCCTACGAGCAGTACTTC	CASSWSYEQYF
TRBV2	TRBJ2-1	TRBD2	few	TGTGCCAGCAGTGGGGCAAGCGGGAGGCCTTACAGTGAGCAGTTCTTC	CASSGASGRPYSEQFF
TRBV6-5	TRBJ1-1	.	.	TGTGCCAGCAGGAGGCGACAAGTCAACACTGAAGCTTTCTTT	CASRRRQVNTEAFF
TRBV19	TRBJ1-2	.	.	TGTGCCAGTAGTACCCACCGCGCGCGCAGTCTCGCTACTAACTATGGCTACACCTTC	CASSTHRARSLATNYGYTF
TRBV9	TRBJ2-1	TRBD1	.	TGTGCCAGCAGCGTTGGGGCAGGGGGCGTTGAGCAGTTCTTC	CASSVGAGGVEQFF